The 27 T cell receptor beta chains reported below all come from one sample, sequenced in a study of cytomegalovirus exposure and HLA in healthy donors. Primers included in the PCR were 60 Vbeta and 13 Jbeta primers. Produced via immunoSEQ multiplex PCR; TCRdb's table is partial and in-frame only. The repertoire holds 100,000 to 150,000 clones, with 70% to 85% as singletons. Sample: PBMCs. The receptor source for this set is a woman under 30 in good health and CMV-seropositive.

This CDR3 reads CAISEQGAYEQYF. CDR3 DNA: TGTGCCATCAGTGAGCAGGGGGCGTACGAGCAGTACTTC. J is TRBJ2-7 and V is TRBV10-3; 8 bases align to TRBD1. The ends lost 2 bases at V and 4 bases at J; junction bases unmatched: 1. This CDR3 region has 13 residues. The V gene's germline CDR1 is ENHRY and CDR2 SYGVKD.

The CDR3, as DNA: TGTGCCAGCAGCTTACAGGGGGCAGGGACCGGGGAGCTGTTTTTT. This sequence encodes CASSLQGAGTGELFF. The chain couples TRBV11-3 to TRBJ2-2; 8 bases align to TRBD1. The CDR3 sequence is 15 residues long. J gave up 5 bases and V 2 bases, and 4 bases lay outside the gene matches. Germline assignment: CDR1 SGHNT and CDR2 YENEEA.

In this sample, this clone turned up once. The chain uses TRBV7-9 and TRBJ1-1, with TRBD1 matching 9 bases. Germline CDR1 SEHNR, CDR2 FQNEAQ (reference sequence). The CDR3 covers 15 residues. J lost 5 bases, V lost 3 bases, and 7 bases had no gene match. The CDR3 protein is CASSFGQGSRTEAFF. For the CDR3, the DNA is TGTGCCAGCAGCTTTGGACAGGGGTCACGGACTGAAGCTTTCTTT.

The CDR3 sequence is CASGGGAPSTDTQYF. CDR3 nucleotides: TGTGCCAGCGGAGGGGGGGCGCCTAGCACAGATACGCAGTATTTT. This rearrangement joins TRBV7-3 to TRBJ2-3, with D maybe TRBD2 (7 bases). In germline, CDR1 is SGHTA, CDR2 FQGTGA. V was clipped by 8 bases and J by 0 bases, with 15 bases between them. The CDR3 has 15 residues.

V gene TRBV4-1 combines with J gene TRBJ2-2, with TRBD2 matching over 12 bases. Germline CDR1 MGHRA, CDR2 YSYEKL. Trimming cost V 4 bases and J 7 bases; bases outside gene matches: 10. This CDR3 region has 17 residues. The CDR3 loop reads CASSLASGGARGGELFF. In DNA form, the CDR3 reads TGCGCCAGCAGCCTCGCTAGCGGGGGGGCCAGGGGCGGGGAGCTGTTTTTT.

The chain is built from TRBV4-2 and TRBJ2-3; D is ambiguous. The CDR3 is 13 residues long. V lost 5 bases, J lost 2 bases, and 8 bases lay in between. Germline V lookup: CDR1 LGHNA, CDR2 YNFKEQ. The CDR3 loop reads CASSLGDTDTQYF. The CDR3 bases are TGTGCCAGCAGCTTGGGCGACACAGATACGCAGTATTTT.

The CDR3 loop reads CASSLPPGQGGGYTF. The CDR3 DNA follows: TGTGCCAGCAGTCTCCCCCCCGGGCAGGGGGGTGGCTACACCTTC. The V call is TRBV25-1, the J call TRBJ1-2; TRBD1 matches 7 bases. Germline loops: CDR1 MGHDK, CDR2 SYGVNS. Unmatched junction bases numbered 13, after V lost 5 bases and J lost 7 bases. The CDR3 runs 15 residues.

The J gene is TRBJ1-4, the V gene TRBV9; 9 bases map to TRBD1. The CDR3 runs 15 residues. The germline gives CDR1 SGDLS, CDR2 YYNGEE. The ends lost 3 bases at V and 5 bases at J; junction bases unmatched: 5. Here the CDR3 DNA reads TGTGCCAGCAGCGCTCTAGGACAGGGGAATGAAAAACTGTTTTTT. It is translated as CASSALGQGNEKLFF. The variable domain in full, with the rest retrieved from reference TRBV9 and TRBJ1-4, is DSGVTQTPKHLITATGQRVTLRCSPRSGDLSVYWYQQSLDQGLQFLIQYYNGEERAKGNILERFSAQQFPDLHSELNLSSLELGDSALYFCASSALGQGNEKLFFGSGTQLSVL.

The chain couples TRBV6-6 to TRBJ2-7, with D possibly TRBD2 on 6 matching bases. Trimming pared 8 bases from V and 1 base from J, leaving 15 bases between. The CDR3 has 14 amino acids. Germline V gene data show CDR1 as MNHNY and CDR2 as SVGAGI (reference sequence). This chain's CDR3 is CASGGSSGSYEQYF. CDR3 in DNA: TGTGCCAGCGGGGGGAGTAGCGGTTCCTACGAGCAGTACTTC.

The chain joins TRBV19 to TRBJ2-5; 10 bases line up with TRBD2. The germline V gene encodes CDR1 LNHDA and CDR2 SQIVND (reference sequence). Losses at the gene ends were 3 bases for V and 1 base for J; bases not matched to a gene: 2. This CDR3 has 15 residues. As DNA, the CDR3 is TGTGCCAGTAGTATTACTAGCGGGGTCCAAGAGACCCAGTACTTC. The encoded protein is CASSITSGVQETQYF.

V gene TRBV11-2 combines with J gene TRBJ1-1; perhaps TRBD1 as D (6 bases). Germline CDR1 reads SGHAT; CDR2 reads FQNNGV. Trimming removed 2 bases at V and 7 bases at J, with 20 bases between. CDR3 length: 16 residues. CDR3 sequence reads: CASSLTGRGSMCEAFF. In DNA, the CDR3 is TGTGCCAGCAGCTTAACGGGCAGGGGATCCATGTGTGAAGCTTTCTTT.

Regarding this clone: This CDR3 is missing its conserved last phenylalanine or tryptophan, likely due to a read error. The chain recombines TRBV4-1 with TRBJ1-1; D is possibly TRBD1 (6 bases). V lost 0 bases and J 4 bases, leaving 12 bases between the germline ends. This CDR3 is 15 amino acids long. Per germline, CDR1 MGHRA and CDR2 YSYEKL. CDR3 DNA sequence: TGCGCCAGCAGCCAAGAGCCCCGGGGGGCCACTGAAGCTTTCCTT. Its protein product is CASSQEPRGATEAFL.

The rearrangement uses TRBV5-1 and TRBJ1-2; D possibly corresponds to TRBD1 (6 bases). The CDR3 is made up of 13 amino acids. Germline loops: CDR1 SGHRS, CDR2 YFSETQ. Trimming took off 4 bases at V and 8 bases at J, with 15 bases between the two ends. The CDR3 reads CASSTGQYGGYTF. The CDR3 region has the DNA TGCGCCAGCAGCACAGGACAGTATGGAGGCTACACCTTC.

The chain is built from TRBV2 and TRBJ2-1, with 8 bases that match TRBD2. CDR1 and CDR2 (germline): SNHLY, FYNNEI. The CDR3 is 14 amino acids. Unmatched junction bases numbered 10, after V lost 8 bases and J lost 7 bases. CDR3 residues: CASGWGLGVNEQFF. The DNA for the CDR3 is TGTGCCAGCGGATGGGGACTAGGTGTAAATGAGCAGTTCTTC.

The chain couples TRBV7-9 to TRBJ1-2; 9 bases line up with TRBD1. After removal of 6 bases from V and 6 bases from J, the junction contained 5 bases not matched to a gene. Germline-derived CDR1 and CDR2 are SEHNR and FQNEAQ (reference sequence). This CDR3 is built from 13 residues. The CDR3 is CASRGDRVHGYTF. For the CDR3, the DNA is TGTGCCAGCAGGGGGGACAGGGTCCATGGCTACACCTTC.

The rearrangement uses TRBV10-3 and TRBJ2-7; D is uncertain. V lost 8 bases to trimming and J lost 2 bases, with 7 bases between them. CDR3 size: 11 residues. The germline V gene encodes CDR1 ENHRY and CDR2 SYGVKD. The CDR3 spells CAIGSAYEQYF. The CDR3 DNA is TGTGCCATCGGTTCGGCCTACGAGCAGTACTTC.

This chain connects TRBV6-4 to TRBJ2-3; 10 nucleotides line up with TRBD2. The trim removed 3 bases at V and 7 bases at J, leaving 7 bases unmatched. The V gene's germline CDR1 is MRHNA and CDR2 SNTAGT. CDR3 size: 15 residues. The CDR3 DNA reads as TGTGCCAGCAGTGAACTAGCGGGGCCCTCCCATACGCAGTATTTT. The encoded protein is CASSELAGPSHTQYF.

The chain links TRBV18 to TRBJ1-2, with TRBD1 matching 7 bases. CDR1 is KGHSH, CDR2 LQKENI, per germline. V was clipped by 3 bases and J by 4 bases; unmatched bases: 8. The length of the CDR3 is 15 residues. As DNA, the CDR3 is TGTGCCAGCTCACCTGACAGGGCCCCGGTCTATGGCTACACCTTC. This encodes CASSPDRAPVYGYTF. Variable domain in full (rest from reference TRBV18 and TRBJ1-2): NAGVMQNPRHLVRRRGQEARLRCSPMKGHSHVYWYRQLPEEGLKFMVYLQKENIIDESGMPKERFSAEFPKEGPSILRIQQVVRGDSAAYFCASSPDRAPVYGYTFGSGTRLTVV.

This chain joins TRBV7-2 and TRBJ1-3, with D unclear. Germline lookup yields CDR1 SGHTA and CDR2 FQGNSA. The V end was cut by 9 bases, the J end by 0 bases, with 15 bases between. The CDR3 spans 15 residues. The CDR3 protein is CASSFWAASGNTIYF. DNA of the CDR3: TGTGCCAGTTCCTTCTGGGCCGCCTCTGGAAACACCATATATTTT.

The chain uses TRBV11-2 and TRBJ2-6; 9 bases line up with TRBD1. The germline gives CDR1 SGHAT, CDR2 FQNNGV. The V gene end was trimmed by 5 bases and the J gene end by 0 bases; junction bases not matched to a gene: 5. This CDR3 has 17 amino acids. The CDR3 bases are TGTGCCAGCAGCCCGCTGACAGGGGGCTCTGGGGCCAACGTCCTGACTTTC. Its protein product is CASSPLTGGSGANVLTF.

This chain joins TRBV25-1 and TRBJ2-7, with TRBD2 matching 7 bases. Trimming took 4 bases from V and 4 from J; bases not matched to a gene: 4. Germline loops: CDR1 MGHDK, CDR2 SYGVNS. This CDR3 is built from 13 residues. The CDR3 protein is CASSVSGEYEQYF. The CDR3 DNA sequence: TGTGCCAGCAGTGTAAGCGGGGAGTACGAGCAGTACTTC.

The gene calls are TRBV5-1 and TRBJ2-3; the match to TRBD1 covers 9 bases. The V gene end was trimmed by 3 bases and the J gene end by 5 bases; junction bases not matched to a gene: 4. This CDR3 comprises 14 residues. Germline V gene sequence: CDR1 SGHRS, CDR2 YFSETQ. In nucleotides, the CDR3 is TGCGCCAGCAGCTCCGGGACAGGGCAAGATACGCAGTATTTT. Residues: CASSSGTGQDTQYF.

This clone was recorded only once. V and J are TRBV30 and TRBJ2-7, with D possibly TRBD1 on 7 matching bases. This CDR3 is built from 13 residues. V lost 2 bases to trimming and J lost 2 bases, with 10 bases between them. Germline CDR1 and CDR2: GTSNPN and SVGIG (reference sequence). The CDR3 loop is CAWSQGGTYEQYF. The CDR3 region has the DNA TGTGCCTGGAGTCAGGGGGGCACCTACGAGCAGTACTTC.

The genes are TRBV5-1 and TRBJ2-1, with D perhaps TRBD1 (6 bases). The CDR3 has 14 amino acids. CDR1 is SGHRS and CDR2 is YFSETQ in the germline V gene. Trimming took off 3 bases at V and 4 bases at J, with 11 bases between the two ends. The CDR3 here is CASSYRVGYNEQFF. The CDR3 coding sequence is TGCGCCAGCAGCTACAGGGTTGGATACAATGAGCAGTTCTTC.

This rearrangement joins TRBV5-6 to TRBJ1-2, with TRBD1 matching 11 bases. V lost 4 bases, J lost 1 base, and 6 bases stayed unmatched. The CDR3 is 16 amino acids. CDR1 and CDR2 (germline): SGHDT, YYEEEE. The CDR3 DNA reads as TGTGCCAGCAGCCGTGCCGGGACAGGGGGTAACTATGGCTACACCTTC. Translating it yields CASSRAGTGGNYGYTF.

The rearrangement uses TRBV9 and TRBJ2-1; D uncertain. Germline CDR1 SGDLS, CDR2 YYNGEE. CDR3 size: 15 residues. The V gene lost 1 base and the J gene lost 3 bases, with 11 bases spanning the gap. The CDR3: CASSVFPRNYNEQFF. The DNA for the CDR3 is TGTGCCAGCAGCGTATTTCCCAGGAACTACAATGAGCAGTTCTTC.

V and J are TRBV5-6 and TRBJ2-7; 7 bases align to TRBD2. With 6 bases clipped from V and 1 base from J, the junction kept 7 bases outside the gene matches. This CDR3 comprises 14 residues. Germline V gene sequence: CDR1 SGHDT, CDR2 YYEEEE. The CDR3 protein is CASISWGGSYEQYF. The CDR3 DNA reads TGTGCCAGCATTTCCTGGGGGGGGTCCTACGAGCAGTACTTC.